Below, 5 T cell receptor beta chains from the same sample are listed, as sequenced in a study of shared clonotypes between healthy human individuals. TCRdb's table, derived via immunoSEQ multiplex PCR, lists solely in-frame clones and lacks some. There are fewer than 2.5 million clones in the sample; 93% occur only once, and approximately 0.37% lies in the top ten. The sequenced sample consisted of naive CD4+ T cells from PBMCs. Subset specified: CD45RA+ positively selected. The source of these receptors is a man younger than 30 in good health. Some clones in this sample may be carry-over from other donors' samples.

V and J are TRBV20-1 and TRBJ2-1; D unresolved. The germline CDR1 and CDR2 sequences are DFQATT and SNEGSKA (reference sequence). The CDR3 is 10 residues long. V lost 6 bases and J lost 14, with 14 bases in between. The CDR3: CSAKGPIEFF. The CDR3 nucleotides are TGCAGTGCCAAAGGCCCAATCGAGTTCTTC.

The genes are TRBV27 and TRBJ2-7; TRBD1 aligns across 7 bases. V was pared by 9 bases and J by 1 base, with 9 bases of the junction left unmatched. The CDR3 spans 14 residues. The V gene's germline CDR1 is MNHEY and CDR2 SMNVEV (reference sequence). The CDR3 DNA sequence: TGTGCCAGGACCGACAGGGTCCCTTCCTACGAGCAGTACTTC. Translated, it gives CARTDRVPSYEQYF.

The rearrangement links TRBV19 to TRBJ2-3, with 10 bases fitting TRBD2. This CDR3 comprises 17 residues. Unmatched junction bases numbered 8, after V lost 3 bases and J lost 2 bases. Per germline, CDR1 LNHDA and CDR2 SQIVND (reference sequence). This CDR3 is CASSISTSGLYTDTQYF. In DNA form, the CDR3 reads TGTGCCAGTAGTATTTCGACTAGCGGGCTGTACACAGATACGCAGTATTTT.

This chain uses TRBV6-1 with TRBJ2-5; 10 positions match TRBD1. CDR3 size: 15 residues. V shed 4 bases, J shed 1 base, and the junction held 3 bases outside the gene matches. Germline CDR1 MNHNS, CDR2 SASEGT. CDR3 amino acids: CASSATGGFQETQYF. DNA of the CDR3: TGTGCCAGCAGTGCGACAGGGGGCTTCCAAGAGACCCAGTACTTC.

The chain couples TRBV28 to TRBJ2-7, with 7 bases aligning to TRBD1. This CDR3 region has 15 residues. V was pared by 5 bases and J by 5 bases, with 12 bases of the junction left unmatched. Germline CDR1 MDHEN, CDR2 SYDVKM. CDR3: CASSPAPLTGNEQYF. DNA for the CDR3: TGTGCCAGCAGTCCCGCCCCCTTGACAGGGAACGAGCAGTACTTC.